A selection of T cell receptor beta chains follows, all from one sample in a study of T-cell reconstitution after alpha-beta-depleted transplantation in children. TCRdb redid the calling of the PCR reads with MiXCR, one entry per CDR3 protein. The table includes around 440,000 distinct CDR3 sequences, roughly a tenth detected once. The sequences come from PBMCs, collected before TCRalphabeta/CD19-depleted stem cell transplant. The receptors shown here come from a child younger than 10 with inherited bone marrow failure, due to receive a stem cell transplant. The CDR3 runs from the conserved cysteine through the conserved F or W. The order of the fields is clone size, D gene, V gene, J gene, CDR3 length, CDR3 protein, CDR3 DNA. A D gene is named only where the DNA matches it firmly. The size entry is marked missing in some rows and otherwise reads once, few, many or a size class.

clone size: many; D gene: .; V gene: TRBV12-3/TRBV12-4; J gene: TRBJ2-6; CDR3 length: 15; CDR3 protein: CASSKGDSGANVLTF; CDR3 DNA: TGTGCCAGCAGCAAAGGGGATTCTGGGGCCAACGTCCTGACTTTC
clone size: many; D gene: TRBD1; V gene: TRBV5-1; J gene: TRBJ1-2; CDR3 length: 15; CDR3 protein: CASSLVTGGNYGYTF; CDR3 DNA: TGCGCCAGCAGCTTGGTGACAGGGGGAAACTATGGCTACACCTTC
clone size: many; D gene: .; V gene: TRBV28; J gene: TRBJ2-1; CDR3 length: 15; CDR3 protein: CASSLWGGLGNEQFF; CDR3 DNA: TGTGCCAGCAGTTTATGGGGGGGACTGGGCAATGAGCAGTTCTTC
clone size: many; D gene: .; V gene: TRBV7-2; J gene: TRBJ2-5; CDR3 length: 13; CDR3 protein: CASTYSVQETQYF; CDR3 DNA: TGTGCCAGCACCTATTCCGTCCAAGAGACCCAGTACTTC
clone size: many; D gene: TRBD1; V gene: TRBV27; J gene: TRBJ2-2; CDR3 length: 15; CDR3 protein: CASRPAGGNTGELFF; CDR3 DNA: TGTGCCAGCCGACCTGCAGGGGGCAACACCGGGGAGCTGTTTTTT
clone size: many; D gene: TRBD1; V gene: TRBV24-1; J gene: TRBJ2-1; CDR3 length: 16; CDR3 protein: CATSDRDRGSYNEQFF; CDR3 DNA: TGTGCCACCAGTGATCGCGACAGGGGCTCCTACAATGAGCAGTTCTTC
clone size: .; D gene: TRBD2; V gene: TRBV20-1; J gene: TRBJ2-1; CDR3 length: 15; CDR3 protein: CSARDRLAGVSEQFF; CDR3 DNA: TGCAGTGCTAGAGATCGGCTAGCGGGAGTCAGTGAGCAGTTCTTC
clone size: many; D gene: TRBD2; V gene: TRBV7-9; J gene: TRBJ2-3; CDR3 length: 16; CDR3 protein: CASSSIAGGLTDTQYF; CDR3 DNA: TGTGCCAGCAGCTCTATAGCGGGAGGGCTAACAGATACGCAGTATTTT
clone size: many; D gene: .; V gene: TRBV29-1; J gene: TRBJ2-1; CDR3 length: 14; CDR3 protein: CSVVSSPINNEQFF; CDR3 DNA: TGCAGCGTTGTTTCTAGCCCTATAAACAATGAGCAGTTCTTC
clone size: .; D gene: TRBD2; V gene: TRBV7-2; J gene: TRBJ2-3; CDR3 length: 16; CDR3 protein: CASSTPSGLRTDTQYF; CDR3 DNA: TGTGCCAGCAGCACCCCTAGCGGATTACGCACAGATACGCAGTATTTT
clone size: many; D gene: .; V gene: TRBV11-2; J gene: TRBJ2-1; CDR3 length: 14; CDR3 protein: CASSLGGVYNEQFF; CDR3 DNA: TGTGCCAGCAGCTTAGGGGGTGTCTACAATGAGCAGTTCTTC
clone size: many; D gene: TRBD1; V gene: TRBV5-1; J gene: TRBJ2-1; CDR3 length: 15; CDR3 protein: CASSLLGQGRNEQFF; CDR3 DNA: TGCGCCAGCAGCTTGCTAGGACAGGGGAGGAATGAGCAGTTCTTC
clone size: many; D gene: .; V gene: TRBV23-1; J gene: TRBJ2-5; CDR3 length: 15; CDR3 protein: CASSQWFGSQETQYF; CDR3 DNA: TGCGCCAGCAGTCAATGGTTTGGCTCCCAGGAGACCCAGTACTTC
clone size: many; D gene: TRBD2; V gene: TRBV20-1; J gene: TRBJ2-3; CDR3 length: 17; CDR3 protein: CSARDLAGGARTDTQYF; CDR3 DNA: TGCAGTGCTAGAGACCTAGCGGGAGGCGCCCGCACAGATACGCAGTATTTT
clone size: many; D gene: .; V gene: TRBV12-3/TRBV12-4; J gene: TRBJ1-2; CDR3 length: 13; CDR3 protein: CASTPETNYGYTF; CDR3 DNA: TGTGCCAGCACCCCGGAAACTAATTATGGCTACACCTTC
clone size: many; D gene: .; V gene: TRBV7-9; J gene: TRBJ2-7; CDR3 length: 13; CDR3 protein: CASSIDGTYEQYF; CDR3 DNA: TGTGCCAGCAGCATCGACGGTACCTACGAGCAGTACTTC
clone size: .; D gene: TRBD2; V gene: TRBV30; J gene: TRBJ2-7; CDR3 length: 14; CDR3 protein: CAWSSKLRGGEQYF; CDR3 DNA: TGTGCCTGGAGTTCTAAGCTTCGGGGGGGCGAGCAGTACTTC
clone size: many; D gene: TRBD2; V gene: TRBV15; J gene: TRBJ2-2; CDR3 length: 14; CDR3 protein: CASGLAGDTGELFF; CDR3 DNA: TGTGCCTCAGGACTAGCGGGTGACACCGGGGAGCTGTTTTTT
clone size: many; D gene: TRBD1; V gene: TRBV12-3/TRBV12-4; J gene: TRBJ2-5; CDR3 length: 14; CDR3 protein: CASSFTGETETQYF; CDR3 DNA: TGTGCCAGCAGTTTTACAGGGGAGACGGAGACCCAGTACTTC
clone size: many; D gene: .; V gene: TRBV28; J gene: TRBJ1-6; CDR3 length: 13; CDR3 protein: CASSPRETSPLHF; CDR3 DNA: TGTGCCAGCAGTCCCCGGGAGACTTCACCCCTCCACTTT
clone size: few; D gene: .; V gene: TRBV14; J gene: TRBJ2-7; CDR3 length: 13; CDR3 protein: CASSQGSFYEQYF; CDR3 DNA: TGTGCCAGCAGCCAGGGGTCCTTTTACGAGCAGTACTTC
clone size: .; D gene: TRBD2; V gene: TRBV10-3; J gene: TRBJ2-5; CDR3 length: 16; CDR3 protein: CAISDLAGGPQETQYF; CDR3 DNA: TGTGCCATCAGTGACTTAGCGGGAGGTCCCCAAGAGACCCAGTACTTC
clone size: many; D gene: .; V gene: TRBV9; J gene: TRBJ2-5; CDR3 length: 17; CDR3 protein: CASSEIRDSQAEETQYF; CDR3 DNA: TGTGCCAGCAGCGAGATCCGGGACTCTCAGGCGGAAGAGACCCAGTACTTC
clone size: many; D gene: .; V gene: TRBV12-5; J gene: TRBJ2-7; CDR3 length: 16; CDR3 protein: CASGLVLPDGSYEQYF; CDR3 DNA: TGTGCTAGTGGTTTGGTACTCCCCGATGGTTCCTACGAGCAGTACTTC
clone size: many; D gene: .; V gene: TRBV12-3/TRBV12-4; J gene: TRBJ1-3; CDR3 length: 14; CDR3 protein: CASSPPWSGNTIYF; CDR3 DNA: TGTGCCAGCAGCCCACCGTGGTCTGGAAACACCATATATTTT
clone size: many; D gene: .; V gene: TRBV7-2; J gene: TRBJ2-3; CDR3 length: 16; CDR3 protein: CASSRTAGHFTDTQYF; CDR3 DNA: TGTGCCAGCAGCCGAACGGCGGGACACTTCACAGATACGCAGTATTTT
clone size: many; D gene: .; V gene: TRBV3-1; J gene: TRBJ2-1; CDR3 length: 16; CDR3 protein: CASSQSAALSYNEQFF; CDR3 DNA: TGTGCCAGCAGCCAGTCAGCGGCCCTATCCTACAATGAGCAGTTCTTC
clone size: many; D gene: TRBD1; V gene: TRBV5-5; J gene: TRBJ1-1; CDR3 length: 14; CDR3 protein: CASSRQGANTEAFF; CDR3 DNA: TGTGCCAGCAGCAGACAGGGGGCGAACACTGAAGCTTTCTTT
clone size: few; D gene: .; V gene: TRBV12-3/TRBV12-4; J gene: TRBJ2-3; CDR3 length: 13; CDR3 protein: CASSWWGTDTQYF; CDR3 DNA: TGTGCCAGCAGTTGGTGGGGCACAGATACGCAGTATTTT
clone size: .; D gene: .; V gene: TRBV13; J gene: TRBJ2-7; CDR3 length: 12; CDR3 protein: CASSLAPREQYF; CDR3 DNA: TGTGCCAGCAGCTTAGCCCCTAGGGAGCAGTACTTC
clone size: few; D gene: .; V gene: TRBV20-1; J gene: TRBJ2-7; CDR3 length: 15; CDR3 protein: CCARSHRANPYEQYF; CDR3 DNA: TGCTGTGCTAGAAGCCACAGGGCAAATCCCTACGAGCAGTACTTC
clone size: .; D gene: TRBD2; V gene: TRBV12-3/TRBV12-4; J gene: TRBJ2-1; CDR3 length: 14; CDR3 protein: CASSSLAVYNEQFF; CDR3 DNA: TGTGCCAGCAGTTCACTAGCGGTCTACAATGAGCAGTTCTTC
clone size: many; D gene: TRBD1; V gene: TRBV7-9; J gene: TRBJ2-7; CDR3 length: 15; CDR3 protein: CASSRGQEISYEQYF; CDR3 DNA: TGTGCCAGCAGCAGGGGACAGGAAATCTCCTACGAGCAGTACTTC
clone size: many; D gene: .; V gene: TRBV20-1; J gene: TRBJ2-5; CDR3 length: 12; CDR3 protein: CSATGTPVTQYF; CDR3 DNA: TGCAGTGCAACAGGGACTCCTGTGACCCAGTACTTC
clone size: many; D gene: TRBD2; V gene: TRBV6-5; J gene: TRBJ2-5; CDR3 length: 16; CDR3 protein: CASSSLGTSGGETQYF; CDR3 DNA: TGTGCCAGCAGTTCCTTGGGGACTAGCGGTGGGGAGACCCAGTACTTC
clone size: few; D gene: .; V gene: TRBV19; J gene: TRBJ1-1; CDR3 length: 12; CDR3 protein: CASSSDSFEAFF; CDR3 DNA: TGTGCCAGTAGTTCGGACAGTTTTGAAGCTTTCTTT
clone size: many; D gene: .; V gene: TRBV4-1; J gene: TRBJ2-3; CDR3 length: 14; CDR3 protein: CASSQVAATDTQYF; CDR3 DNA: TGCGCCAGCAGCCAAGTTGCGGCCACAGATACGCAGTATTTT